This passage covers 3 T cell receptor beta chains from one sample sequenced in a study of cytomegalovirus exposure and HLA in healthy donors. PCR employed 60 Vbeta and 13 Jbeta primers. Only in-frame clones appear in the TCRdb table, and some are missing; sequencing was by immunoSEQ multiplex PCR. The sample includes some 140,000 clones, roughly 77% of them seen just once. Sequenced material: PBMCs. Receptors were obtained from a man aged 25-45 years in good health and CMV-seropositive.

This chain links TRBV13 with TRBJ1-1; 11 positions match TRBD1. The CDR3 runs to 16 residues. Per germline, CDR1 PRHDT and CDR2 FYEKMQ (reference sequence). The ends lost 3 bases at V and 0 bases at J; junction bases unmatched: 3. DNA for the CDR3: TGTGCCAGCAGCTTTCGGACAGGGGGCATGAACACTGAAGCTTTCTTT. It is translated as CASSFRTGGMNTEAFF.

V gene TRBV19 combines with J gene TRBJ1-3; maybe TRBD1 (6 bases). Germline V gene data show CDR1 as LNHDA and CDR2 as SQIVND (reference sequence). Deletions cut 5 bases from V and 9 bases from J, with 20 bases between. The CDR3 runs to 15 residues. CDR3 DNA: TGTGCCAGTAGTGTGGGACAAGGAATTGGCGGCACCATATATTTT. Translation gives CASSVGQGIGGTIYF.

This sequence joins TRBV5-6 and TRBJ2-7; a possible D gene is TRBD2 (5 bases). The V gene's germline CDR1 is SGHDT and CDR2 YYEEEE. V lost 3 bases and J lost 2, with 12 bases in between. The CDR3 consists of 14 residues. CDR3 DNA: TGTGCCAGCAGCTACGTTCGGGGTACCTACGAGCAGTACTTC. Residues: CASSYVRGTYEQYF.